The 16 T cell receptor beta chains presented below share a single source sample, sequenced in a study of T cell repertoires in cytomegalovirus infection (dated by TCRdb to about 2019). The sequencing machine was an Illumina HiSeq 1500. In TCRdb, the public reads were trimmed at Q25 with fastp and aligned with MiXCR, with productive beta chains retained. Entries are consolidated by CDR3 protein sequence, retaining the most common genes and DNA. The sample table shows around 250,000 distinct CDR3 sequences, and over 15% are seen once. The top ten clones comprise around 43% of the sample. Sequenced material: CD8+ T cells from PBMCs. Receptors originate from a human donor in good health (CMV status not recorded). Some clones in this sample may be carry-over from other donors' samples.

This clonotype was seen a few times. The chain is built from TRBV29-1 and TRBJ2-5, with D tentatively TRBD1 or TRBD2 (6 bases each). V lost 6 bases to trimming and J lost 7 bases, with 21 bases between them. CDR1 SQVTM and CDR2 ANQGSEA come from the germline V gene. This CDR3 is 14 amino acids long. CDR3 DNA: TGCAGCGTAGAGGGGGACTCTGGGGTTGGGACCCAGTACTTC. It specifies CSVEGDSGVGTQYF.

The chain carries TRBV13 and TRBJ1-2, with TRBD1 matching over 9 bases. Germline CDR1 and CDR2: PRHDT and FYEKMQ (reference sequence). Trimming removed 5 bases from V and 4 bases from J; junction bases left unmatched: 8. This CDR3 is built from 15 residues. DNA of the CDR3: TGTGCCAGCAGCAATCCGGGACAGGGCCTCTATGGCTACACCTTC. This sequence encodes CASSNPGQGLYGYTF.

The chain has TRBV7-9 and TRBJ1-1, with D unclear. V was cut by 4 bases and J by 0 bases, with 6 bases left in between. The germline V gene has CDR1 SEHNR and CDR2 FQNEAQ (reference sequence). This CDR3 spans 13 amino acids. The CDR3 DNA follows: TGTGCCAGCAGCTCAGCCTTGAACACTGAAGCTTTCTTT. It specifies CASSSALNTEAFF.

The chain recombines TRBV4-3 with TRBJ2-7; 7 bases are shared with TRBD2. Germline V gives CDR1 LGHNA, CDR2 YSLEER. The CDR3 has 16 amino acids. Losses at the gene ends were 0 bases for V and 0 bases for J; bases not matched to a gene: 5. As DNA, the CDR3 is TGCGCCAGCAGCCAAGAGTGGCGGGGGAGCTCCTACGAGCAGTACTTC. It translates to CASSQEWRGSSYEQYF.

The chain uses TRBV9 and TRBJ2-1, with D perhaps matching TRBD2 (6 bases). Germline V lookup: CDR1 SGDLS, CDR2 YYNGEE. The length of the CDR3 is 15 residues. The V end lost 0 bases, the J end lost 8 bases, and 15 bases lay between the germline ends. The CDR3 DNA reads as TGTGCCAGCAGCGTAGGCGGGGCCTCCCCGGATGAGCAGTTCTTC. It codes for CASSVGGASPDEQFF.

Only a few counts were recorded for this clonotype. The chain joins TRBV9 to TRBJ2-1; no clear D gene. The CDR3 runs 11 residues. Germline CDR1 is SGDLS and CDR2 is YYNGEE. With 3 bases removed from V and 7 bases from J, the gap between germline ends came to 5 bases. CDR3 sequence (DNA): TGTGCCAGCAGCGGTTTTAATGAGCAGTTCTTC. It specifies CASSGFNEQFF.

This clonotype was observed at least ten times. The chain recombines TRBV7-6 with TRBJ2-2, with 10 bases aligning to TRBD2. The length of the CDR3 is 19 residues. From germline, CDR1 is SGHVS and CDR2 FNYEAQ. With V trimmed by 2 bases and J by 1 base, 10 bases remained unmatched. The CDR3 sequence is CASSLNASGGELNTGELFF. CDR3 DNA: TGTGCCAGCAGCTTAAATGCTAGCGGGGGCGAGCTGAACACCGGGGAGCTGTTTTTT.

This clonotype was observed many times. The CDR3 reads CASSFGVYPYSNQPQHF. The CDR3 DNA sequence: TGTGCCAGCAGTTTTGGGGTGTATCCTTATAGCAATCAGCCCCAGCATTTT. This chain links TRBV28 with TRBJ1-5; D is uncertain. The CDR3 totals 17 residues. Trimming shortened V by 3 bases and J by 0 bases, and 15 bases separated the two germline ends. Germline CDR1 MDHEN, CDR2 SYDVKM.

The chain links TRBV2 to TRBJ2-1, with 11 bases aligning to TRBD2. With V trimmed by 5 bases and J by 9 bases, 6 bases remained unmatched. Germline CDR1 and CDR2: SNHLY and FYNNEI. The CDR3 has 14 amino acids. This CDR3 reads CASSPGGTSGEQFF. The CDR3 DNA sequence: TGTGCCAGCAGTCCCGGGGGGACTAGCGGTGAGCAGTTCTTC.

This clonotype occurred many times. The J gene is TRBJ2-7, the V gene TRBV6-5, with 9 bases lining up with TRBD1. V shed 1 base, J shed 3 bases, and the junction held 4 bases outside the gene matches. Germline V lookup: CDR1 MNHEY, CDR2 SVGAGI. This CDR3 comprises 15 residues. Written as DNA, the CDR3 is TGTGCCAGCAGTTACTTAACAGGGGGCCACTACGAGCAGTACTTC. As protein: CASSYLTGGHYEQYF.

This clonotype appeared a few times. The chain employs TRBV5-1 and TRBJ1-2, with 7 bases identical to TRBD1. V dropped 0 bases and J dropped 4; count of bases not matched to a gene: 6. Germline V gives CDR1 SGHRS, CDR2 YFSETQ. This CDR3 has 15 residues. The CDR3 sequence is CASSLDVGGVYGYTF. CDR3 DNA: TGCGCCAGCAGCTTGGATGTAGGGGGCGTCTATGGCTACACCTTC. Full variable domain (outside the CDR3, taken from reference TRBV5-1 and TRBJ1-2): KAGVTQTPRYLIKTRGQQVTLSCSPISGHRSVSWYQQTPGQGLQFLFEYFSETQRNKGNFPGRFSGRQFSNSRSEMNVSTLELGDSALYLCASSLDVGGVYGYTFGSGTRLTVV.

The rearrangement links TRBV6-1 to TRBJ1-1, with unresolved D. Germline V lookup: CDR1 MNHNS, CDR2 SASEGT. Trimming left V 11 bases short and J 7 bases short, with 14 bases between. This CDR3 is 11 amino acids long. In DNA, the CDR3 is TGTGCCGTACACCTAGGTATTGAAGCTTTCTTT. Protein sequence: CAVHLGIEAFF.

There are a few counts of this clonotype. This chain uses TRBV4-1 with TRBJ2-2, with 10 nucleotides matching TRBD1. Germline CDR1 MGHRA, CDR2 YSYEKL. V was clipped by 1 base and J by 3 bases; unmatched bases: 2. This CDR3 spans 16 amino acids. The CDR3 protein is CASSQGTGGYTGELFF. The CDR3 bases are TGCGCCAGCAGCCAAGGGACAGGGGGATACACCGGGGAGCTGTTTTTT.

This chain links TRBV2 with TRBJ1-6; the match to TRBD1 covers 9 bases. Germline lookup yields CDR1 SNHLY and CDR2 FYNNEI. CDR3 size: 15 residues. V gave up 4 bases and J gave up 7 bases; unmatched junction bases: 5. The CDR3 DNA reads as TGTGCCAGCAGTGTTTCGACAGGGGGAAATTCACCCCTCCACTTT. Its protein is CASSVSTGGNSPLHF.

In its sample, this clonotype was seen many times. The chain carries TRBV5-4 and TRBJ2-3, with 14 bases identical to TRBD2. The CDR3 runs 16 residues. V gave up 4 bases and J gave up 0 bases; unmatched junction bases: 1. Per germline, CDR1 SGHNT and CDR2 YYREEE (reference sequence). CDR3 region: CASSGTSGGSTDTQYF. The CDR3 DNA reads TGTGCCAGCAGCGGGACTAGCGGGGGAAGCACAGATACGCAGTATTTT.

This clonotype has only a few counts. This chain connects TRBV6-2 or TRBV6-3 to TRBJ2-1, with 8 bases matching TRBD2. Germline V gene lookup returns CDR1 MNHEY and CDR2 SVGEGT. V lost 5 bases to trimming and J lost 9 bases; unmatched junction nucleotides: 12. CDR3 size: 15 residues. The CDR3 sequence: CASSTTPGLDLEQFF. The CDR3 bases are TGTGCCAGCAGTACTACGCCGGGACTAGACCTTGAGCAGTTCTTC.